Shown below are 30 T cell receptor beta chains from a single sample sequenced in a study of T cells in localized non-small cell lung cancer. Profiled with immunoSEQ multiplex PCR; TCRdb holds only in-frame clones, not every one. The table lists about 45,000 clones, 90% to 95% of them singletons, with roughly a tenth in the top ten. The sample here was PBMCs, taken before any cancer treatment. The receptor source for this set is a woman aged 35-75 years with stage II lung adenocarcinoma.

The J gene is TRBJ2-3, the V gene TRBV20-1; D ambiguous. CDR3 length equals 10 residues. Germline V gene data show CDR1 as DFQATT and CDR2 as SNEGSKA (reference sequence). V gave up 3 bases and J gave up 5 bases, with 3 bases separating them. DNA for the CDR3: TGCAGTGCTAGGGAAGATACGCAGTATTTT. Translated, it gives CSAREDTQYF.

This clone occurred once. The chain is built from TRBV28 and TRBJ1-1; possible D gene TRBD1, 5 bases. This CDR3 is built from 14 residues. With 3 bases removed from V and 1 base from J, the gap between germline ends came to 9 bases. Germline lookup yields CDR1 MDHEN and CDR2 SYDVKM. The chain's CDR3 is CASSLYRRNTEAFF. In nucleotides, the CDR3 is TGTGCCAGCAGTTTGTACAGGCGGAACACTGAAGCTTTCTTT.

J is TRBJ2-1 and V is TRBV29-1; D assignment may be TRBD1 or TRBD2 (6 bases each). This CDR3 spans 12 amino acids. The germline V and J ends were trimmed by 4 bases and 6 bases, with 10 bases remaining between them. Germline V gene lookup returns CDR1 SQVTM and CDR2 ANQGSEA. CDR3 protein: CSVVGGGNEQFF. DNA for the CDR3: TGCAGCGTTGTGGGGGGCGGCAATGAGCAGTTCTTC.

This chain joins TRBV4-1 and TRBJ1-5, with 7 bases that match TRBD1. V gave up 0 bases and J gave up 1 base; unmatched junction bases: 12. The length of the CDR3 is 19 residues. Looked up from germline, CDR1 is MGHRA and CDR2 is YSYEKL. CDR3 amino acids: CASSQEVQGGTQSNQPQHF. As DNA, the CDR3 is TGCGCCAGCAGCCAAGAAGTGCAGGGGGGGACGCAAAGCAATCAGCCCCAGCATTTT.

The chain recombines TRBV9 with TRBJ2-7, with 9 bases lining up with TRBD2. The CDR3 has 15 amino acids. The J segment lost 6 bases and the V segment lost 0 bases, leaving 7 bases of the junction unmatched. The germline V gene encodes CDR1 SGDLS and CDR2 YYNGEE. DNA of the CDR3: TGTGCCAGCAGCGTAGAGGGTAGCGGGAGTCGCGAGCAGTACTTC. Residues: CASSVEGSGSREQYF. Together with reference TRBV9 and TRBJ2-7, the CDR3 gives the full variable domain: DSGVTQTPKHLITATGQRVTLRCSPRSGDLSVYWYQQSLDQGLQFLIQYYNGEERAKGNILERFSAQQFPDLHSELNLSSLELGDSALYFCASSVEGSGSREQYFGPGTRLTVT.

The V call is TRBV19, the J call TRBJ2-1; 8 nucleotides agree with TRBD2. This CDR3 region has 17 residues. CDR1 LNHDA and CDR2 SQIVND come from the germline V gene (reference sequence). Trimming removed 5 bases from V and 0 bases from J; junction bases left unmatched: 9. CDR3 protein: CASSPSTSASSYNEQFF. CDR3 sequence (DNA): TGTGCCAGTAGTCCTTCGACTAGCGCCAGCTCCTACAATGAGCAGTTCTTC.

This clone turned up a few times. The CDR3 protein is CASRENPNYEQYF. CDR3 in DNA: TGTGCCAGCAGGGAGAACCCCAACTACGAGCAGTACTTC. The chain carries TRBV6-1 and TRBJ2-7, with D unresolved. CDR1 and CDR2 (germline): MNHNS, SASEGT. The CDR3 covers 13 residues. V was shortened by 6 bases and J by 3 bases, with 12 bases between the two germline ends.

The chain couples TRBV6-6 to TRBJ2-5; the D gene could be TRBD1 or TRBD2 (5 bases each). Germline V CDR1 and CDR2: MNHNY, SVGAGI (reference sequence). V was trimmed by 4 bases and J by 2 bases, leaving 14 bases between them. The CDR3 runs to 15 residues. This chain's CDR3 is CASSSIRAGQETQYF. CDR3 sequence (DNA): TGTGCCAGCAGTTCCATCAGGGCGGGTCAAGAGACCCAGTACTTC.

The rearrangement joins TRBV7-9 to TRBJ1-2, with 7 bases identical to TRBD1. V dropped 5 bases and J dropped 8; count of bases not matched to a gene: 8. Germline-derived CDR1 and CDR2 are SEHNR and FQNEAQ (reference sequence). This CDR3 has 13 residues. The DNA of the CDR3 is TGTGCCAGCAGCCAAACAGGGGCGGGAGGCTACACCTTC. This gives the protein CASSQTGAGGYTF.

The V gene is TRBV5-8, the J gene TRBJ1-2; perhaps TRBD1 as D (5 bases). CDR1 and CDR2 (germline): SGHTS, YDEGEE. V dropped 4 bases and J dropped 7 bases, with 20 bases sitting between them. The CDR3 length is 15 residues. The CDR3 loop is CASSPLDSWNGGYTF. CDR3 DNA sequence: TGTGCCAGCAGCCCCTTAGACAGCTGGAATGGTGGCTACACCTTC.

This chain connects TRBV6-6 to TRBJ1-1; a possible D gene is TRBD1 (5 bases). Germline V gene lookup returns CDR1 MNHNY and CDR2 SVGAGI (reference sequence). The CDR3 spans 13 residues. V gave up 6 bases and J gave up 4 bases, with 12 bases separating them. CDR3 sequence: CASSFQGGTEAFF. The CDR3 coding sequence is TGTGCCAGCAGCTTCCAGGGAGGCACTGAAGCTTTCTTT.

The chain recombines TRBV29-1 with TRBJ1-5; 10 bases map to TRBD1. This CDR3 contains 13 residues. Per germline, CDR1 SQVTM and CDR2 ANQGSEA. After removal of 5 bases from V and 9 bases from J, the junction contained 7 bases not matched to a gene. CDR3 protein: CSVQTRDRGPQHF. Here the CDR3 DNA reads TGCAGCGTTCAAACCAGGGACAGGGGGCCCCAGCATTTT.

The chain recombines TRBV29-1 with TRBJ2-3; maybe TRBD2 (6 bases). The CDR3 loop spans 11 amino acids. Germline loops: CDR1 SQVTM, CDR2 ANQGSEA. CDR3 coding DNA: TGCAGGACGGGGGAGCGAGATACGCAGTATTTT. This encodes CRTGERDTQYF.

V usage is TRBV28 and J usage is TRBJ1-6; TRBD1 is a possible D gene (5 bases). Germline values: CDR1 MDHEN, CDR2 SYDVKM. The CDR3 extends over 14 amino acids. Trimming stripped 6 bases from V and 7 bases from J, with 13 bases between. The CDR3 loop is CASSTDRENSPLHF. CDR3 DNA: TGTGCCAGCAGCACTGACAGAGAAAATTCACCCCTCCACTTT.

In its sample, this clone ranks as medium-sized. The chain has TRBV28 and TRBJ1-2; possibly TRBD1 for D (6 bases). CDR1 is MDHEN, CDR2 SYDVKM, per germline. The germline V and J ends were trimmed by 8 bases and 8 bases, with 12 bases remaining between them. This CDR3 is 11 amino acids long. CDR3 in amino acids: CASGRTEGYTF. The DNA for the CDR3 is TGTGCCAGCGGCAGGACAGAAGGCTACACCTTC.

The CDR3 coding sequence is TGTGCCAGCAGCCCCACCCCAGGGGATGGCTACACCTTC. Translated: CASSPTPGDGYTF. This chain joins TRBV9 and TRBJ1-2; D possibly corresponds to TRBD1 (6 bases). Germline V gene sequence: CDR1 SGDLS, CDR2 YYNGEE. Trimming stripped 4 bases from V and 6 bases from J, with 13 bases between. The CDR3 is made up of 13 amino acids.

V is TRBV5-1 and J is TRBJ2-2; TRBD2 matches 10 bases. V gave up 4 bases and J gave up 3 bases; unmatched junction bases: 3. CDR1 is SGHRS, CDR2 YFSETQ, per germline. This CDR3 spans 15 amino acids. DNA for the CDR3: TGCGCCAGCAGCCTAGCGGGAGCCGACACCGGGGAGCTGTTTTTT. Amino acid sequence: CASSLAGADTGELFF.

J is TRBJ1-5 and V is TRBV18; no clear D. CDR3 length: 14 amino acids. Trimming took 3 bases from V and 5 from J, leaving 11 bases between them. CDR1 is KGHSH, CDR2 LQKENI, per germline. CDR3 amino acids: CASSPSGEDQPQHF. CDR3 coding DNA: TGTGCCAGCTCACCGTCAGGAGAAGATCAGCCCCAGCATTTT. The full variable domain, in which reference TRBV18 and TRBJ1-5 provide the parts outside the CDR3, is NAGVMQNPRHLVRRRGQEARLRCSPMKGHSHVYWYRQLPEEGLKFMVYLQKENIIDESGMPKERFSAEFPKEGPSILRIQQVVRGDSAAYFCASSPSGEDQPQHFGDGTRLSIL.

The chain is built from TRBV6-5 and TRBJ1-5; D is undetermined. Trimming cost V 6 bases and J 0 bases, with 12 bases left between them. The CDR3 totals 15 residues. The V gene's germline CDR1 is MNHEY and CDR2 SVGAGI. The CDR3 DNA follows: TGTGCCAGCAGGGACGGACTTTATAGCAATCAGCCCCAGCATTTT. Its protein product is CASRDGLYSNQPQHF.

In nucleotides, the CDR3 is TGTGCCAGCAGCAGAGGGGGGGGGAGCTACGAGCAGTACTTC. Protein product: CASSRGGGSYEQYF. The chain couples TRBV7-6 to TRBJ2-7, with D possibly being TRBD2 (7 bases). CDR3 size: 14 residues. V lost 5 bases and J 3 bases, leaving 14 bases between the germline ends. Germline lookup yields CDR1 SGHVS and CDR2 FNYEAQ.

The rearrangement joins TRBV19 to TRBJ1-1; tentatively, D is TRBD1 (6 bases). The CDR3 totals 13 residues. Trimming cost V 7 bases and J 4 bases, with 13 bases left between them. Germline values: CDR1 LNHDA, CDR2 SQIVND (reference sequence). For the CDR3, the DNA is TGTGCCAGTACTGCAGGGGTAGGCACTGAAGCTTTCTTT. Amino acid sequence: CASTAGVGTEAFF.

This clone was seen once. The CDR3 DNA is TGTGCCAGCAGCCTCAACGGGAGGCCTGGGAATGAGCAGTTCTTC. Protein sequence: CASSLNGRPGNEQFF. The V and J genes are TRBV11-3 and TRBJ2-1, with 7 bases that match TRBD2. The CDR3 consists of 15 residues. Germline trimming cut 5 bases from V and 7 bases from J; bases unmatched to any gene: 11. Germline CDR1 reads SGHNT; CDR2 reads YENEEA.

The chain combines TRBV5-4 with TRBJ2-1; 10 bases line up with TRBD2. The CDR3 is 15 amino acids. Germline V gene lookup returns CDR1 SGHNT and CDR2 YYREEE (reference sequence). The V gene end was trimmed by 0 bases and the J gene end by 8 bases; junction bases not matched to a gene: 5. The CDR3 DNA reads TGTGCCAGCAGCTTGGGGCTAGCGGGAGTCTATGAGCAGTTCTTC. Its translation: CASSLGLAGVYEQFF.

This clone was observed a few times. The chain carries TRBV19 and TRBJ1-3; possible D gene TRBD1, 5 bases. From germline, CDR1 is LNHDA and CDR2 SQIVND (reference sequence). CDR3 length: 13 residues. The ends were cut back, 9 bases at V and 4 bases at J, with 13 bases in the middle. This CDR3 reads CASRSREGNTIYF. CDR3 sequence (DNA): TGTGCCAGCCGCTCCAGGGAGGGAAACACCATATATTTT.

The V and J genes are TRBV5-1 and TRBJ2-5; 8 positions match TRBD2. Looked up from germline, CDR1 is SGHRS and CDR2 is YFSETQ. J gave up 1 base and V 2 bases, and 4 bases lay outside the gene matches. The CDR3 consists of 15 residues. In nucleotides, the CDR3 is TGCGCCAGCAGCTTCGGGGGGGACCGCCAAGAGACCCAGTACTTC. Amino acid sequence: CASSFGGDRQETQYF. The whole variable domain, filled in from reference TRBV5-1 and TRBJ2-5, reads KAGVTQTPRYLIKTRGQQVTLSCSPISGHRSVSWYQQTPGQGLQFLFEYFSETQRNKGNFPGRFSGRQFSNSRSEMNVSTLELGDSALYLCASSFGGDRQETQYFGPGTRLLVL.

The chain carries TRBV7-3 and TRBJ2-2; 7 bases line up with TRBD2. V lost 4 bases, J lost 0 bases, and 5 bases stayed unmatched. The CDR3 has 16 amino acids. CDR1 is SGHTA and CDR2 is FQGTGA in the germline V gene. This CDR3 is CASSSNGGSNTGELFF. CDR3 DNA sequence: TGTGCCAGCAGCTCGAACGGGGGGTCGAACACCGGGGAGCTGTTTTTT.

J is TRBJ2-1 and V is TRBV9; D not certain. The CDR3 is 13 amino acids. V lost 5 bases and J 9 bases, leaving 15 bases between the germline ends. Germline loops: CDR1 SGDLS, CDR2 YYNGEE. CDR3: CASSYRPSREQFF. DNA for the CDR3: TGTGCCAGCAGTTACCGACCGAGCCGTGAGCAGTTCTTC.

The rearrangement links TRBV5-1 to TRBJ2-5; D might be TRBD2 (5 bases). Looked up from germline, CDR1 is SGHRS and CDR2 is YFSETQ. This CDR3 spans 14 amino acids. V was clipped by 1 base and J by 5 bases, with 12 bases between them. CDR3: CASSLSGNGETQYF. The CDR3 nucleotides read TGCGCCAGCAGCTTGTCGGGGAATGGGGAGACCCAGTACTTC.

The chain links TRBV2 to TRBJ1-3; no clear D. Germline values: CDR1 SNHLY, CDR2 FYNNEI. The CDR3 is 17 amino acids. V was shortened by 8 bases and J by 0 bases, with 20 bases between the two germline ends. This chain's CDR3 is CASCCRQTYLSGNTIYF. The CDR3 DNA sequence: TGTGCCAGCTGTTGCAGACAAACTTATCTCTCTGGAAACACCATATATTTT. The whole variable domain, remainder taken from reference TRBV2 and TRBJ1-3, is EPEVTQTPSHQVTQMGQEVILRCVPISNHLYFYWYRQILGQKVEFLVSFYNNEISEKSEIFDDQFSVERPDGSNFTLKIRSTKLEDSAMYFCASCCRQTYLSGNTIYFGEGSWLTVV.

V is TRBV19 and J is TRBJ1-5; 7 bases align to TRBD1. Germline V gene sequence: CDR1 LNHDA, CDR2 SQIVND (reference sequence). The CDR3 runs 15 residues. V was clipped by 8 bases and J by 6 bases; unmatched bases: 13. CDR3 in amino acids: CASVRQGLPPQPQHF. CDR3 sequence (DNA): TGTGCCAGTGTTCGACAGGGTCTTCCGCCTCAGCCCCAGCATTTT. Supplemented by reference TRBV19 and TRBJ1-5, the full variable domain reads DGGITQSPKYLFRKEGQNVTLSCEQNLNHDAMYWYRQDPGQGLRLIYYSQIVNDFQKGDIAEGYSVSREKKESFPLTVTSAQKNPTAFYLCASVRQGLPPQPQHFGDGTRLSIL.